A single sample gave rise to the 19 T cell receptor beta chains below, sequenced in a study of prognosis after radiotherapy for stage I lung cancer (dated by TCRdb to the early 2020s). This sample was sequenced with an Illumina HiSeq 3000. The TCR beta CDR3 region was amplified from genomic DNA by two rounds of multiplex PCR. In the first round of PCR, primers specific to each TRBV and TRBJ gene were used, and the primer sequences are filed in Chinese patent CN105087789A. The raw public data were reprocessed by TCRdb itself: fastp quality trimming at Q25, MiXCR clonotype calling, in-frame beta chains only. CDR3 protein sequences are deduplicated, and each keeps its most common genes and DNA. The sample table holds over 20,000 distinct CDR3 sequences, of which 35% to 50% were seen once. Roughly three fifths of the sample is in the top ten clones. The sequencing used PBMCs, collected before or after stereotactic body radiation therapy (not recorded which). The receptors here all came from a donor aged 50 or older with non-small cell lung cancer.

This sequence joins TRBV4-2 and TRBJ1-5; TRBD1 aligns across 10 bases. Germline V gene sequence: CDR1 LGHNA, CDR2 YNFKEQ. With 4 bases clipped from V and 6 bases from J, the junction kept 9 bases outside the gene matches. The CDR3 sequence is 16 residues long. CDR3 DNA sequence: TGTGCCAGCAGCCGGACAGGGGGGATGAGTGGTCAGCCCCAGCATTTT. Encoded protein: CASSRTGGMSGQPQHF.

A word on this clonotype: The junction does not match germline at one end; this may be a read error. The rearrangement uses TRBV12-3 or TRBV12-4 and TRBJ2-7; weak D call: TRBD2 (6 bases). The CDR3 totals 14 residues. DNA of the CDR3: TGTGCCAGCAGTAGACTTACTAGAGCGGGCGATCAGTGCTTC. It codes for CASSRLTRAGDQCF.

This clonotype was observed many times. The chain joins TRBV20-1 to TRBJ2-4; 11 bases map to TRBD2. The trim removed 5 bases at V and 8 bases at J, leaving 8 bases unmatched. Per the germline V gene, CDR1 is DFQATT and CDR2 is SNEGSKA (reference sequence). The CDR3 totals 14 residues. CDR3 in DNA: TGCAGTGCTCCGCAGACTAGCGGGACTTACATTCAGTACTTC. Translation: CSAPQTSGTYIQYF.

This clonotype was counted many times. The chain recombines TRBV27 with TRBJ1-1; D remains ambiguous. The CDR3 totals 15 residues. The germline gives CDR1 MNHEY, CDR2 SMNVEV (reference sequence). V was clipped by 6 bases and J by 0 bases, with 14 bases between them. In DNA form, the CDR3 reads TGTGCCAGCAGCGTATCGAAGAATATGAACACTGAAGCTTTCTTT. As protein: CASSVSKNMNTEAFF.

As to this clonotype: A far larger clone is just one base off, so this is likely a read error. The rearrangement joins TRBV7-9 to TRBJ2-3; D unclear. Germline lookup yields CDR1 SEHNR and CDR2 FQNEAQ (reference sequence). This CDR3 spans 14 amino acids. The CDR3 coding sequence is TGTGACAGCAGCACCCGATACCTAGGGGATACGCAGTATTTT. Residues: CDSSTRYLGDTQYF.

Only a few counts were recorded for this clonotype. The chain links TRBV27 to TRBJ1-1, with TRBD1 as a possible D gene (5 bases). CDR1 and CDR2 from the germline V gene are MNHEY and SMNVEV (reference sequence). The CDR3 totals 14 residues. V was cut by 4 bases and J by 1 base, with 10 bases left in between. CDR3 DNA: TGTGCCAGCAGTTCAGGGCTGGGGAACACTGAAGCTTTCTTT. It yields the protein CASSSGLGNTEAFF.

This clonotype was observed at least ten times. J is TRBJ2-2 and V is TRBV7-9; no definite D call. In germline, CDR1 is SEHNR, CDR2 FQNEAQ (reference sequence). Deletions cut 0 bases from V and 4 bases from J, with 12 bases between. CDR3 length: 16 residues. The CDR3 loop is CASSLAVGVSTGELFF. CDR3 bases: TGTGCCAGCAGCTTAGCGGTAGGAGTGAGCACCGGGGAGCTGTTTTTT.

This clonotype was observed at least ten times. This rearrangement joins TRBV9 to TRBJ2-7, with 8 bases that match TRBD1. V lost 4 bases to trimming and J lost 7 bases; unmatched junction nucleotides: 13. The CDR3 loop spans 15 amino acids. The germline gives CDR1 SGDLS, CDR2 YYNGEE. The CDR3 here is CASSPQGARGLEQYF. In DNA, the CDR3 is TGTGCCAGCAGCCCTCAGGGCGCCAGGGGGCTTGAGCAGTACTTC.

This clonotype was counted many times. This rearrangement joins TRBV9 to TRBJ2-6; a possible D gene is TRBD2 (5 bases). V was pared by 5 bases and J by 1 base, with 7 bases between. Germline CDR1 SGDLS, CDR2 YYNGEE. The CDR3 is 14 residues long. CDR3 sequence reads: CASSWESGANVLTF. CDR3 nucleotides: TGTGCCAGCAGTTGGGAGTCTGGGGCCAACGTCCTGACTTTC.

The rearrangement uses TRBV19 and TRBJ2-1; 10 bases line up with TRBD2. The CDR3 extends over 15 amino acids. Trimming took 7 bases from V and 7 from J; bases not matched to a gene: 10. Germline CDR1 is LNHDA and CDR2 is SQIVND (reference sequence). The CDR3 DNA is TGTGCCAGTACTCAACTAGCGGGAAGATCGAATGAGCAGTTCTTC. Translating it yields CASTQLAGRSNEQFF.

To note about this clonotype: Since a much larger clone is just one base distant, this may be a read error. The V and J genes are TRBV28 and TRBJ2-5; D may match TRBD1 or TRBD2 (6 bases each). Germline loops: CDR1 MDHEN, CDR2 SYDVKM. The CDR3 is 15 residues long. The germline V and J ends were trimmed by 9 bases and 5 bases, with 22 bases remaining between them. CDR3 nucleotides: TGTGCCAGTAGAGGGGGTTGGAGGGCCGGGGAGACCCAGTACTTC. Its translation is CASRGGWRAGETQYF.

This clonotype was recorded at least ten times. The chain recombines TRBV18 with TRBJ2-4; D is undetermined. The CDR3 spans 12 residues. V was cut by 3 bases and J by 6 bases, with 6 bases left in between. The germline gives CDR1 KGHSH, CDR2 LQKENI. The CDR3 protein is CASSPSSNIQYF. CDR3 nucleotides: TGTGCCAGCTCACCGAGTTCAAACATTCAGTACTTC.

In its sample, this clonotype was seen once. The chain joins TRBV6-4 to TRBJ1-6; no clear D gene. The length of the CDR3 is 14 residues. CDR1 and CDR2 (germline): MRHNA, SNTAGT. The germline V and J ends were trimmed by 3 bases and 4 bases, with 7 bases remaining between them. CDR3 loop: CASSEPGYNSPLHF. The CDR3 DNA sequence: TGTGCCAGCAGTGAACCGGGTTATAATTCACCCCTCCACTTT.

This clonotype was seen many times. CDR3 loop: CASSPLAANTGELFF. CDR3 nucleotide sequence: TGTGCCAGCAGCCCGCTAGCGGCGAACACCGGGGAGCTGTTTTTT. This sequence joins TRBV11-3 and TRBJ2-2; 7 positions match TRBD2. Germline V gene data show CDR1 as SGHNT and CDR2 as YENEEA. The CDR3 spans 15 residues. Trimming at V came to 5 bases and at J to 0 bases, leaving 3 bases not matched to a gene.

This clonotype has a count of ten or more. Here the CDR3 reads CASSEEGISYTF. CDR3 DNA sequence: TGTGCCAGCAGTGAGGAGGGGATTAGCTACACCTTC. The chain has TRBV6-4 and TRBJ1-2; D perhaps matches TRBD1 (5 bases). Trimming removed 3 bases at V and 9 bases at J, with 11 bases between. CDR1 is MRHNA and CDR2 is SNTAGT in the germline V gene. The CDR3 has 12 residues.

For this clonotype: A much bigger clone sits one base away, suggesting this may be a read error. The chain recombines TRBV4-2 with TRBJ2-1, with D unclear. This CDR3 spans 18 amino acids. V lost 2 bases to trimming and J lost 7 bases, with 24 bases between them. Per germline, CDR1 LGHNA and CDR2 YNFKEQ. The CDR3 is CASSQCKTVLSPGNEQFF. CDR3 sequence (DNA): TGTGCCAGCAGCCAATGCAAAACGGTGCTGTCTCCCGGGAATGAGCAGTTCTTC.

The CDR3 here is CSALAGTSGSTDTQYF. CDR3 sequence (DNA): TGCAGTGCTCTGGCCGGGACTAGCGGGAGCACAGATACGCAGTATTTT. The chain is built from TRBV20-1 and TRBJ2-3, with 12 bases that match TRBD2. Germline-derived CDR1 and CDR2 are DFQATT and SNEGSKA (reference sequence). Trimming cost V 5 bases and J 0 bases; bases outside gene matches: 6. The CDR3 covers 16 residues.

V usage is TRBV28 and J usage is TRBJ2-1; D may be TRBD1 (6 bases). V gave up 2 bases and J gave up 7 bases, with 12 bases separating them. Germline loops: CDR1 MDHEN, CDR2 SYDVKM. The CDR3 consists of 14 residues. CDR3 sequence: CASSLGVRGNEQFF. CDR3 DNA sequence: TGTGCCAGCAGTTTAGGGGTTAGGGGGAATGAGCAGTTCTTC.

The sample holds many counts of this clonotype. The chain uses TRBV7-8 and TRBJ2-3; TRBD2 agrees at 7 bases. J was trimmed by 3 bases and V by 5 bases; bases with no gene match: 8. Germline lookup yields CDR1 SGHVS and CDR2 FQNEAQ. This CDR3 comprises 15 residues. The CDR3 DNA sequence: TGTGCCAGCAGCATCTGGGAGGGACGGACAGATACGCAGTATTTT. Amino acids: CASSIWEGRTDTQYF.